This T cell receptor beta chain came from a study of blood T cell repertoires in COVID-19. TCRdb keeps only in-frame clones here, not all; method: immunoSEQ multiplex PCR. The data contain about 400,000 clones, roughly 86% of them seen just once; the ten biggest clones take up around 2.1%. Study members were between about 18 and 95 years old and lived in some 26 US regions. Participant-given clinical history determined each cohort assignment. The CDR3 covers 14 residues. Trimming left V 3 bases short and J 11 bases short, with 20 bases between. The germline gives CDR1 SGHDT, CDR2 YYEEEE. The rearrangement uses TRBV5-6 and TRBJ1-1; D possibly corresponds to TRBD1 (5 bases). This TCR came from a woman in her 40s with acute COVID-19. The material sequenced was PBMCs or T cells enriched from blood (not recorded which). In nucleotides, the CDR3 is TGTGCCAGCAGCTCGTGGCTAGGGGAAGGAGCGGCTTTCTTT. It encodes CASSSWLGEGAAFF.